These 13 T cell receptor beta chains were all obtained from the same sample, sequenced in a study of early T cells in non-severe SARS-CoV-2 infection. TCRdb reprocessed the 5' RACE reads with MiXCR, giving one entry per CDR3 protein. The sample gives about 80,000 distinct CDR3 sequences, approximately 5% of which show up once; under 8% is in the top ten. Sequenced here: whole blood, sampled at baseline. All receptors derive from an adult who was a healthcare worker with PCR-confirmed SARS-CoV-2 infection or an uninfected control (not recorded which).

The chain employs TRBV27 and TRBJ2-1; D is unclear. Trimming shortened V by 0 bases and J by 3 bases, and 3 bases separated the two germline ends. Germline CDR1 reads MNHEY; CDR2 reads SMNVEV (reference sequence). CDR3 size: 13 residues. The CDR3 DNA is TGTGCCAGCAGTTTATCGAACTACAATGAGCAGTTCTTC. Protein product: CASSLSNYNEQFF.

V gene TRBV5-1 combines with J gene TRBJ2-3; D is uncertain. Trimming stripped 0 bases from V and 0 bases from J, with 8 bases between. This CDR3 is built from 15 residues. The germline V gene encodes CDR1 SGHRS and CDR2 YFSETQ. CDR3 protein: CASSLDQVSTDTQYF. The CDR3 nucleotides are TGCGCCAGCAGCTTGGATCAGGTCAGCACAGATACGCAGTATTTT. The full variable domain, rest sourced from reference TRBV5-1 and TRBJ2-3, is KAGVTQTPRYLIKTRGQQVTLSCSPISGHRSVSWYQQTPGQGLQFLFEYFSETQRNKGNFPGRFSGRQFSNSRSEMNVSTLELGDSALYLCASSLDQVSTDTQYFGPGTRLTVL.

This clonotype has only a few counts. The V and J genes are TRBV20-1 and TRBJ2-5; no clear D. Germline V CDR1 and CDR2: DFQATT, SNEGSKA (reference sequence). Trimming pared 6 bases from V and 7 bases from J, leaving 15 bases between. This CDR3 is built from 12 residues. DNA for the CDR3: TGCAGTGCCCTCCGTGGTATAGGGACCCAGTACTTC. It specifies CSALRGIGTQYF.

In this sample, this clonotype turned up many times. The V call is TRBV7-7, the J call TRBJ2-1; TRBD1 matches 7 bases. Germline CDR1 is SSHAT and CDR2 is FNYEAQ (reference sequence). The CDR3 consists of 18 residues. The trim removed 1 base at V and 2 bases at J, leaving 11 bases unmatched. The CDR3 DNA sequence: TGTGCCAGCAGCTTAGAACCGGGGTCAGGGGGTCCCTACAATGAGCAGTTCTTC. Its translation is CASSLEPGSGGPYNEQFF.

This clonotype turned up a few times. The chain combines TRBV2 with TRBJ2-7; D might be TRBD1 (6 bases). The CDR3 has 13 residues. The germline CDR1 and CDR2 sequences are SNHLY and FYNNEI. V lost 7 bases, J lost 4 bases, and 14 bases lay in between. The CDR3 reads CASKGTIDYEQYF. In DNA, the CDR3 is TGTGCCAGCAAGGGGACAATCGATTACGAGCAGTACTTC.

The chain is built from TRBV6-1 and TRBJ1-1; D may be TRBD1 (6 bases). Between the trimmed V and J ends, which lost 4 bases and 0 bases, there was a span of 9 bases. The CDR3 runs to 14 residues. CDR1 is MNHNS and CDR2 is SASEGT in the germline V gene. CDR3 in DNA: TGTGCCAGCAGTGTTGACAGGATGAACACTGAAGCTTTCTTT. It is translated as CASSVDRMNTEAFF.

This clonotype has at least ten counts. V and J are TRBV20-1 and TRBJ1-5; D remains ambiguous. The germline V gene encodes CDR1 DFQATT and CDR2 SNEGSKA (reference sequence). The ends were cut back, 3 bases at V and 2 bases at J, with 14 bases in the middle. The CDR3 runs to 15 residues. DNA of the CDR3: TGCAGTGCTAGGAACCCGGGAGCGGGCAATCAGCCCCAGCATTTT. This sequence encodes CSARNPGAGNQPQHF.

The chain carries TRBV10-3 and TRBJ2-7; 12 positions match TRBD1. This CDR3 has 13 amino acids. CDR1 and CDR2 from the germline V gene are ENHRY and SYGVKD. V dropped 10 bases and J dropped 2; count of bases not matched to a gene: 3. The CDR3 sequence: CATGTGGTYEQYF. CDR3 nucleotide sequence: TGTGCCACCGGGACAGGGGGCACCTACGAGCAGTACTTC.

In this sample, this clonotype turned up many times. The rearrangement uses TRBV29-1 and TRBJ2-1; 9 bases map to TRBD1. The trim removed 7 bases at V and 7 bases at J, leaving 8 bases unmatched. Looked up from germline, CDR1 is SQVTM and CDR2 is ANQGSEA. The CDR3 covers 13 residues. CDR3 loop: CSAGRDRVNEQFF. CDR3 in DNA: TGCAGCGCCGGCCGGGACAGGGTAAATGAGCAGTTCTTC.

In its sample, this clonotype was seen a few times. The V call is TRBV12-3 or TRBV12-4, the J call TRBJ2-5; TRBD2 might be the D (6 bases). This CDR3 region has 11 residues. The ends were cut back, 4 bases at V and 9 bases at J, with 9 bases in the middle. The CDR3 reads CASSSPGAQYF. CDR3 DNA: TGTGCCAGCAGTTCCCCGGGGGCCCAGTACTTC.

Many counts were recorded for this clonotype. This chain uses TRBV12-3 or TRBV12-4 with TRBJ2-7; 7 bases fit TRBD1. Trimming took 3 bases from V and 4 from J; bases not matched to a gene: 9. The CDR3 is 15 amino acids. This CDR3 reads CASSFRGTALYEQYF. DNA of the CDR3: TGTGCCAGCAGTTTTCGAGGGACAGCCTTATACGAGCAGTACTTC.

This clonotype was seen repeatedly, ten times or more. The gene calls are TRBV5-6 and TRBJ2-7; D could derive from TRBD1 or TRBD2 (5 bases each). Germline CDR1 reads SGHDT; CDR2 reads YYEEEE. Between the trimmed V and J ends, which lost 7 bases and 5 bases, there was a span of 25 bases. The CDR3 sequence is 16 residues long. This CDR3 is CASESASGAGGDEQYF. The CDR3, as DNA: TGTGCCAGCGAGTCCGCGTCTGGGGCTGGAGGAGACGAGCAGTACTTC. Supplemented by reference TRBV5-6 and TRBJ2-7, the full variable domain reads DAGVTQSPTHLIKTRGQQVTLRCSPKSGHDTVSWYQQALGQGPQFIFQYYEEEERQRGNFPDRFSGHQFPNYSSELNVNALLLGDSALYLCASESASGAGGDEQYFGPGTRLTVT.

The chain recombines TRBV5-1 with TRBJ2-2, with D tentatively TRBD1 (6 bases). Looked up from germline, CDR1 is SGHRS and CDR2 is YFSETQ. V lost 3 bases and J 4 bases, leaving 16 bases between the germline ends. CDR3 length: 16 amino acids. DNA of the CDR3: TGCGCCAGCAGCTCCAAAGCAAACAGGGTCACCGGGGAGCTGTTTTTT. It specifies CASSSKANRVTGELFF. The whole variable domain, filled in from reference TRBV5-1 and TRBJ2-2, reads KAGVTQTPRYLIKTRGQQVTLSCSPISGHRSVSWYQQTPGQGLQFLFEYFSETQRNKGNFPGRFSGRQFSNSRSEMNVSTLELGDSALYLCASSSKANRVTGELFFGEGSRLTVL.